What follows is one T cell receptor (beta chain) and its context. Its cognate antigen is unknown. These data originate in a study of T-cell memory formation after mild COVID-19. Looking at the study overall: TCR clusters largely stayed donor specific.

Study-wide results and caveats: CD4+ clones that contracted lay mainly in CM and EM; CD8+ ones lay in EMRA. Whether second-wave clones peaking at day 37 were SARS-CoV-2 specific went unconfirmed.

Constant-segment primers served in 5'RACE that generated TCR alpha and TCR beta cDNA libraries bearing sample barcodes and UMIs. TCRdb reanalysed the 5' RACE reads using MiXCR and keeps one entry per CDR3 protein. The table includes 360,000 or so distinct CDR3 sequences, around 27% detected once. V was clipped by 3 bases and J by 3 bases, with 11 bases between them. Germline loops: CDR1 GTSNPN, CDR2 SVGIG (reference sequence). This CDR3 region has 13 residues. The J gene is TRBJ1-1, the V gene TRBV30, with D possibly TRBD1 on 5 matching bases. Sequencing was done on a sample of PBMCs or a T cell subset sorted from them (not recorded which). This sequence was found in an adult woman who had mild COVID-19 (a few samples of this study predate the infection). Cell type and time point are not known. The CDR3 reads CAWSGRGYTEAFF. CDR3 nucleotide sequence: TGTGCCTGGAGCGGACGGGGCTACACTGAAGCTTTCTTT. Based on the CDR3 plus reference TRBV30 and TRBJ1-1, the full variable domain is SQTIHQWPATLVQPVGSPLSLECTVEGTSNPNLYWYRQAAGRGLQLLFYSVGIGQISSEVPQNLSASRPQDRQFILSSKKLLLSDSGFYLCAWSGRGYTEAFFGQGTRLTVV.